Listed below are T cell receptor beta chains from one sample, sequenced in a study of technical replicates of blood from a few donors. The method was immunoSEQ multiplex PCR; TCRdb's version includes in-frame clones alone and lacks a portion of them. The repertoire includes approximately 60,000 clones, about 90% of them detected once, and 5% to 6.5% sits in the top ten. The sequenced sample consisted of PBMCs. Receptor source: a human donor in good health. Some clones in this sample may be carry-over from other donors' samples. The conserved cysteine and the conserved F or W are not part of the CDR3 here.

J: TRBJ2-5; V: TRBV6-5; CDR3: ASNTLAGGGTQY
J: TRBJ2-3; V: TRBV4-2; CDR3: ASSQDGGDTDTQY
J: TRBJ2-7; V: TRBV30; CDR3: ACSGEATPEQY
J: TRBJ1-5; V: TRBV7-8; CDR3: ASSLSPNQPQH
J: TRBJ1-3; V: TRBV15; CDR3: ATSRDYEGRDTIY
J: TRBJ2-5; V: TRBV6-6; CDR3: ASSFERERETQY
J: TRBJ1-3; V: TRBV7-3; CDR3: ASSLTRDPGNTIY
J: TRBJ2-2; V: TRBV18; CDR3: ASSPRGAQGAAGELF
J: TRBJ1-1; V: TRBV4-1; CDR3: ASSQDTGSDTEAF
J: TRBJ1-2; V: TRBV5-1; CDR3: ASSFGESYGYT
J: TRBJ2-3; V: TRBV11-2; CDR3: ASRRSPGVSDTQY
J: TRBJ1-1; V: TRBV7-9; CDR3: ASSPPGSGDVAF
J: TRBJ2-5; V: TRBV7-9; CDR3: ASSSQETQY